These 23 T cell receptor beta chains were sequenced from one sample in a study of cytomegalovirus exposure and HLA in healthy donors (dated 2017 in TCRdb). Libraries were prepared through the immunoSEQ multiplex PCR assay. The multiplex PCR relied on a mix of 60 forward primers for TCR Vbeta segments and 13 reverse primers for TCR Jbeta segments. TCRdb stores this immuneACCESS table with in-frame sequences only. Part of the clones is absent; in the studies checked, under half of the shortfall reflects unresolved V genes, and no reason is known for the rest. The sample profile shows 95,000 to 110,000 clones; around 78% of them were found once. The ten largest clones capture 7.8% of the sample. Material: PBMCs. The receptors derive from a man aged 30 to 39 in good health and CMV-seronegative.

The V gene is TRBV29-1, the J gene TRBJ2-7, with D possibly TRBD1 on 5 matching bases. V was pared by 7 bases and J by 2 bases, with 9 bases between. CDR3 length: 11 amino acids. The germline V gene encodes CDR1 SQVTM and CDR2 ANQGSEA. As DNA, the CDR3 is TGCAGCGCCAGGGCGACCTACGAGCAGTACTTC. Its protein is CSARATYEQYF.

The CDR3 loop is CASSLGTSGNEQFF. CDR3 in DNA: TGTGCCAGCAGTTTAGGGACTAGCGGAAATGAGCAGTTCTTC. The V gene is TRBV27, the J gene TRBJ2-1, with 11 bases that match TRBD2. With V trimmed by 2 bases and J by 7 bases, 1 base remained unmatched. This CDR3 has 14 residues. Germline V gene lookup returns CDR1 MNHEY and CDR2 SMNVEV (reference sequence).

The CDR3 reads CASSRRTSGSLETQYF. The CDR3 DNA sequence: TGTGCCAGCAGCCGACGGACTAGCGGGAGCCTAGAGACCCAGTACTTC. The chain joins TRBV7-2 to TRBJ2-5; 13 bases line up with TRBD2. This CDR3 is built from 16 residues. Germline CDR1 SGHTA, CDR2 FQGNSA. Unmatched junction bases numbered 7, after V lost 5 bases and J lost 4 bases.

The rearrangement links TRBV4-1 to TRBJ2-2, with D possibly TRBD1 on 5 matching bases. The CDR3 covers 17 residues. The V gene lost 4 bases and the J gene lost 0 bases, with 15 bases spanning the gap. The germline V gene has CDR1 MGHRA and CDR2 YSYEKL. CDR3 region: CASSPATGTPNTGELFF. The CDR3 nucleotides are TGCGCCAGCAGCCCCGCAACAGGTACTCCGAACACCGGGGAGCTGTTTTTT.

The sample holds a few counts of this clone. The chain recombines TRBV18 with TRBJ1-1; 9 bases map to TRBD1. Germline V gene sequence: CDR1 KGHSH, CDR2 LQKENI. The length of the CDR3 is 15 residues. V trimming: 1 base; J trimming: 3 bases; junction bases outside the gene matches: 3. In DNA form, the CDR3 reads TGTGCCAGCTCACCACAACAGGGGGCAGACACTGAAGCTTTCTTT. Translating gives CASSPQQGADTEAFF. Full variable domain (rest looked up from reference TRBV18 and TRBJ1-1): NAGVMQNPRHLVRRRGQEARLRCSPMKGHSHVYWYRQLPEEGLKFMVYLQKENIIDESGMPKERFSAEFPKEGPSILRIQQVVRGDSAAYFCASSPQQGADTEAFFGQGTRLTVV.

The chain joins TRBV14 to TRBJ2-7; 7 bases match TRBD2. Trimming cost V 4 bases and J 0 bases; bases outside gene matches: 9. CDR1 is SGHDN and CDR2 is FVKESK in the germline V gene. CDR3 size: 16 residues. CDR3 loop: CASSPGKGGSSYEQYF. In nucleotides, the CDR3 is TGTGCCAGCAGCCCGGGGAAGGGAGGGAGCTCCTACGAGCAGTACTTC.

The J gene is TRBJ2-3, the V gene TRBV12-5, with unresolved D. Germline CDR1 reads LGHNT; CDR2 reads FRNRAP. The CDR3 is made up of 15 amino acids. Trimming left V 2 bases short and J 1 base short, with 10 bases between. CDR3 sequence (DNA): TGTGCTAGTGGTTTGCAGGAATTCTGCACAGATACGCAGTATTTT. This translates into CASGLQEFCTDTQYF. Full variable domain (rest looked up from reference TRBV12-5 and TRBJ2-3): DARVTQTPRHKVTEMGQEVTMRCQPILGHNTVFWYRQTMMQGLELLAYFRNRAPLDDSGMPKDRFSAEMPDATLATLKIQPSEPRDSAVYFCASGLQEFCTDTQYFGPGTRLTVL.

This clone appeared once. The J gene is TRBJ2-7, the V gene TRBV15, with TRBD2 matching over 7 bases. V dropped 3 bases and J dropped 2; count of bases not matched to a gene: 7. There are 15 residues in the CDR3. Germline V CDR1 and CDR2: LNHNV, YYDKDF (reference sequence). The CDR3 spells CATSRGGGSTYEQYF. The CDR3 region has the DNA TGTGCCACCAGCAGGGGTGGCGGGAGCACCTACGAGCAGTACTTC. The full variable domain, its missing parts supplied by reference TRBV15 and TRBJ2-7, is DAMVIQNPRYQVTQFGKPVTLSCSQTLNHNVMYWYQQKSSQAPKLLFHYYDKDFNNEADTPDNFQSRRPNTSFCFLDIRSPGLGDTAMYLCATSRGGGSTYEQYFGPGTRLTVT.

The rearrangement links TRBV6-5 to TRBJ2-3, with 11 bases lining up with TRBD2. The CDR3 spans 14 residues. With 5 bases clipped from V and 4 bases from J, the junction kept 2 bases outside the gene matches. Germline V gene data show CDR1 as MNHEY and CDR2 as SVGAGI. CDR3 region: CASSVAGGPDTQYF. In DNA form, the CDR3 reads TGTGCCAGCAGTGTAGCGGGAGGGCCAGATACGCAGTATTTT.

V gene TRBV14 combines with J gene TRBJ1-2; 7 bases align to TRBD1. The CDR3 runs 14 residues. The V gene's germline CDR1 is SGHDN and CDR2 FVKESK. The V segment lost 4 bases and the J segment 4 bases; nucleotides outside the gene matches: 6. The CDR3: CASSPRTGAYGYTF. CDR3 DNA sequence: TGTGCCAGCAGCCCAAGGACAGGTGCCTATGGCTACACCTTC. Full variable domain (missing parts from reference TRBV14 and TRBJ1-2): EAGVTQFPSHSVIEKGQTVTLRCDPISGHDNLYWYRRVMGKEIKFLLHFVKESKQDESGMPNNRFLAERTGGTYSTLKVQPAELEDSGVYFCASSPRTGAYGYTFGSGTRLTVV.

The J gene is TRBJ2-6, the V gene TRBV27; 8 positions match TRBD1. V lost 7 bases, J lost 3 bases, and 14 bases stayed unmatched. The CDR3 is 18 amino acids. Germline values: CDR1 MNHEY, CDR2 SMNVEV (reference sequence). The CDR3 reads CASTPKPRGLVGANVLTF. As DNA, the CDR3 is TGTGCCAGCACCCCCAAGCCCAGGGGGCTGGTTGGGGCCAACGTCCTGACTTTC.

The gene calls are TRBV30 and TRBJ1-2, with 10 positions matching TRBD1. V lost 1 base, J lost 7 bases, and 6 bases stayed unmatched. The CDR3 length is 14 residues. Per germline, CDR1 GTSNPN and CDR2 SVGIG (reference sequence). The CDR3 coding sequence is TGTGCCTGGAGTGGGGACAGGGGCGAGGGTGGCTACACCTTC. This translates into CAWSGDRGEGGYTF.

This clone was seen only once. J is TRBJ2-1 and V is TRBV11-2; a weak D match, TRBD2 (6 bases). There are 15 residues in the CDR3. V was clipped by 0 bases and J by 2 bases, with 8 bases between them. Germline CDR1 reads SGHAT; CDR2 reads FQNNGV. CDR3 nucleotides: TGTGCCAGCAGCTTAGAGGCTAGCGCCTACAATGAGCAGTTCTTC. Its protein product is CASSLEASAYNEQFF.

In DNA, the CDR3 is TGTGCCTGGACGGCCAGAGCGGAAGAGACCCAGTACTTC. Its translation: CAWTARAEETQYF. The chain carries TRBV30 and TRBJ2-5; TRBD2 might be the D (5 bases). With 4 bases removed from V and 3 bases from J, the gap between germline ends came to 12 bases. Germline loops: CDR1 GTSNPN, CDR2 SVGIG (reference sequence). The CDR3 has 13 amino acids.

The chain couples TRBV7-8 to TRBJ2-1; the match to TRBD2 covers 8 bases. This CDR3 is 15 amino acids long. V was clipped by 5 bases and J by 9 bases; unmatched bases: 12. The V gene's germline CDR1 is SGHVS and CDR2 FQNEAQ. In nucleotides, the CDR3 is TGTGCCAGCAGCGCGTCCGGGGGGGCGCAGGCTGAGCAGTTCTTC. It yields the protein CASSASGGAQAEQFF. The variable domain in full, completed from reference TRBV7-8 and TRBJ2-1, reads GAGVSQSPRYKVAKRGQDVALRCDPISGHVSLFWYQQALGQGPEFLTYFQNEAQLDKSGLPSDRFFAERPEGSVSTLKIQRTQQEDSAVYLCASSASGGAQAEQFFGPGTRLTVL.

This chain joins TRBV7-8 and TRBJ2-1; 12 positions match TRBD2. Unmatched junction bases numbered 6, after V lost 3 bases and J lost 3 bases. The length of the CDR3 is 17 residues. Germline V CDR1 and CDR2: SGHVS, FQNEAQ. The CDR3 DNA follows: TGTGCCAGCAGCTTCCAGACTAGCGGGGGTTACTACAATGAGCAGTTCTTC. Its protein product is CASSFQTSGGYYNEQFF.

The rearrangement uses TRBV5-4 and TRBJ2-3, with 7 bases aligning to TRBD1. V shed 3 bases, J shed 4 bases, and the junction held 8 bases outside the gene matches. Per germline, CDR1 SGHNT and CDR2 YYREEE (reference sequence). CDR3 length: 15 amino acids. This CDR3 is CASSWGTEGPDTQYF. Here the CDR3 DNA reads TGTGCCAGCAGCTGGGGGACAGAAGGCCCAGATACGCAGTATTTT.

A note on this clone: This CDR3 is also generated by other DNA sequences in the sample. The J gene is TRBJ2-3, the V gene TRBV29-1; TRBD1 agrees at 7 bases. Per the germline V gene, CDR1 is SQVTM and CDR2 is ANQGSEA. Trimming at V came to 4 bases and at J to 3 bases, leaving 7 bases not matched to a gene. The CDR3 loop spans 14 amino acids. DNA for the CDR3: TGCAGCGTTGTAAGGGGGCCTGATACAGATACGCAGTATTTT. Translating it yields CSVVRGPDTDTQYF.

This clone occurred once. The V and J genes are TRBV27 and TRBJ2-3; 7 bases agree with TRBD2. There are 18 residues in the CDR3. The trim removed 0 bases at V and 0 bases at J, leaving 9 bases unmatched. The germline V gene has CDR1 MNHEY and CDR2 SMNVEV (reference sequence). As DNA, the CDR3 is TGTGCCAGCAGTTTATCCAAACTGGGGGGGACTAGCACAGATACGCAGTATTTT. Translating gives CASSLSKLGGTSTDTQYF.

This chain uses TRBV5-4 with TRBJ1-6; D gene unclear. The CDR3 has 13 residues. Trimming shortened V by 0 bases and J by 8 bases, and 6 bases separated the two germline ends. The germline V gene has CDR1 SGHNT and CDR2 YYREEE (reference sequence). The DNA of the CDR3 is TGTGCCAGCAGCTTGGATACAGATTCACCCCTCCACTTT. Translating gives CASSLDTDSPLHF.

V gene TRBV27 combines with J gene TRBJ2-3, with 11 bases identical to TRBD2. Germline loops: CDR1 MNHEY, CDR2 SMNVEV (reference sequence). V lost 6 bases to trimming and J lost 6 bases; unmatched junction nucleotides: 2. The CDR3 sequence is 13 residues long. Here the CDR3 reads CASRLAGADTQYF. The CDR3 bases are TGTGCCAGCAGACTAGCGGGAGCCGATACGCAGTATTTT.

This clone was found once. The V and J genes are TRBV6-1 and TRBJ2-5; 10 bases agree with TRBD2. The CDR3 is 16 residues long. With 4 bases clipped from V and 4 bases from J, the junction kept 9 bases outside the gene matches. CDR1 MNHNS and CDR2 SASEGT come from the germline V gene. CDR3 residues: CASSGKRGGPRETQYF. DNA for the CDR3: TGTGCCAGCAGTGGCAAGCGGGGGGGCCCCCGAGAGACCCAGTACTTC.

A word on this clone: One end of the junction varies from germline; a read error may be responsible. The gene calls are TRBV12-5 and TRBJ1-5; 7 bases match TRBD1. The CDR3 sequence is 15 residues long. Per the germline V gene, CDR1 is LGHNT and CDR2 is FRNRAP. The DNA for the CDR3 is TGTGCTAGTCGTTTGACAGGGCTTTACAATCAGCCCCAGCATTTT. Its protein product is CASRLTGLYNQPQHF.